This section outlines one T cell receptor (beta chain) sequence together with its context. The sample is drawn from a study of technical replicates of blood from four donors. The assay was immunoSEQ multiplex PCR, and TCRdb's table has in-frame clones only and misses some. Of tens of thousands of clones in the sample, roughly nine tenths were seen once. This CDR3 comprises 16 residues. Trimming removed 4 bases from V and 9 bases from J; junction bases left unmatched: 11. From germline, CDR1 is LGHNA and CDR2 YNFKEQ. The chain carries TRBV4-2 and TRBJ2-1; 11 bases match TRBD2. The sequence derives from a human donor in good health. Sequences were obtained from T cells isolated from PBMCs. The CDR3 DNA follows: TGTGCCAGCAGCCGGGGGCTAGCGGGAGGTCAGGGTGAGCAGTTCTTC. Translated: CASSRGLAGGQGEQFF.